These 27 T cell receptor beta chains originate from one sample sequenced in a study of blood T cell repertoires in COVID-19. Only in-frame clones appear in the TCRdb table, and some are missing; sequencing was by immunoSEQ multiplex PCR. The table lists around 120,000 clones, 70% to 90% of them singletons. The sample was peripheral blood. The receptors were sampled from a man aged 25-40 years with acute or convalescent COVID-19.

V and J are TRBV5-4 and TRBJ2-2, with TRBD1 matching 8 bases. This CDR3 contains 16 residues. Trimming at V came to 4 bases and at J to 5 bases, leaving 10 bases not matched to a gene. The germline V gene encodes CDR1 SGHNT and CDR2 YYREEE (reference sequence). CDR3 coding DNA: TGTGCCAGCAGCCCCGGGCAGGGGGCCAAGACCGGGGAGCTGTTTTTT. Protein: CASSPGQGAKTGELFF.

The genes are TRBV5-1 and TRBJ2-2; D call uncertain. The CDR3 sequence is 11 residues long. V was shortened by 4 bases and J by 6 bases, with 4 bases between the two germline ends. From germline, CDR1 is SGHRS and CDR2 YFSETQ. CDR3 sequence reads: CASSRSGELFF. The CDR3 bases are TGCGCCAGCAGCCGGTCCGGGGAGCTGTTTTTT.

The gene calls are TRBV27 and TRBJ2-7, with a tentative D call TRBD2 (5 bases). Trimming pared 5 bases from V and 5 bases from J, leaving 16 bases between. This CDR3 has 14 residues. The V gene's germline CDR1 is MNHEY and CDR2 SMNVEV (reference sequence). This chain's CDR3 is CASSEPRVVHEQYV. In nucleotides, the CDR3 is TGTGCCAGCAGTGAACCGCGGGTGGTCCACGAGCAGTACGTC.

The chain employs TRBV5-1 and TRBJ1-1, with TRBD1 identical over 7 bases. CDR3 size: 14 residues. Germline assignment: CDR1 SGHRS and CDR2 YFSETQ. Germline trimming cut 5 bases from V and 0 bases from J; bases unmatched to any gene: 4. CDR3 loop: CASRSTGMNTEAFF. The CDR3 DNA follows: TGCGCCAGCAGATCGACAGGGATGAACACTGAAGCTTTCTTT.

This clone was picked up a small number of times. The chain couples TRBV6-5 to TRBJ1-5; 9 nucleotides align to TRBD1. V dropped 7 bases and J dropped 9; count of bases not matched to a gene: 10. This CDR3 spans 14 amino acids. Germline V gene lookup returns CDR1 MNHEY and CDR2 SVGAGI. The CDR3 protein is CASKEGQGNTPQHF. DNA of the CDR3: TGTGCCAGCAAGGAGGGACAGGGTAATACGCCCCAGCATTTT.

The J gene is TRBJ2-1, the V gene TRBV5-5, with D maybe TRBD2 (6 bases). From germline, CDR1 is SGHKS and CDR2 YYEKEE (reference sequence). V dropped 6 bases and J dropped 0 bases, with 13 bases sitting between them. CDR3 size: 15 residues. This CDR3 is CASKAEGGSYNEQFF. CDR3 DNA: TGTGCCAGCAAAGCGGAGGGAGGCTCCTACAATGAGCAGTTCTTC.

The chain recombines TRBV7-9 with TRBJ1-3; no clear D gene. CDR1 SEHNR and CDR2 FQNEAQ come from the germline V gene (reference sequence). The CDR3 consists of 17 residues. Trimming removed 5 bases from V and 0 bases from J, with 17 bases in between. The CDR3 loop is CASSLEELLFSGNTIYF. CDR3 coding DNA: TGTGCCAGCAGCCTGGAGGAGCTACTGTTCTCTGGAAACACCATATATTTT.

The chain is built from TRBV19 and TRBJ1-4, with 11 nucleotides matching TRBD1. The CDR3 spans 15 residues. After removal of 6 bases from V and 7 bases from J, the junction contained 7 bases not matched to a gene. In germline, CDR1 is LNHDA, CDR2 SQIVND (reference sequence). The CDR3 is CASRRRTGGVEKLFF. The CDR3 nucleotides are TGTGCCAGTAGAAGAAGGACAGGGGGCGTTGAAAAACTGTTTTTT.

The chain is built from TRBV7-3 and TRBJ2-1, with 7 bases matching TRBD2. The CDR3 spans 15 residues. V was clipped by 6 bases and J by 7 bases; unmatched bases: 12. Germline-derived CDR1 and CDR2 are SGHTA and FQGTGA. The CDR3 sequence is CASSPDGGRGNEQFF. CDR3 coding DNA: TGTGCCAGCAGTCCCGACGGGGGGAGAGGAAATGAGCAGTTCTTC.

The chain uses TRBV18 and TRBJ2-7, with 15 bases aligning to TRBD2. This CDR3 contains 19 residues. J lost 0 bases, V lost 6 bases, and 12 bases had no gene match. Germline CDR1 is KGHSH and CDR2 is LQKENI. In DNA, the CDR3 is TGTGCCAGCTCCCTCGGGACTAGCGGGAGGCCCATCAGCTCCTACGAGCAGTACGTC. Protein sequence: CASSLGTSGRPISSYEQYV.

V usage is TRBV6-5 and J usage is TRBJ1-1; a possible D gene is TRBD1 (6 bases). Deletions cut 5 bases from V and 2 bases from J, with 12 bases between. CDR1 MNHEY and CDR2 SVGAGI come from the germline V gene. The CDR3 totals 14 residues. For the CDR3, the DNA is TGTGCCAGCAGTAAACCGGGACACAACACTGAAGCTTTCTTT. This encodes CASSKPGHNTEAFF.

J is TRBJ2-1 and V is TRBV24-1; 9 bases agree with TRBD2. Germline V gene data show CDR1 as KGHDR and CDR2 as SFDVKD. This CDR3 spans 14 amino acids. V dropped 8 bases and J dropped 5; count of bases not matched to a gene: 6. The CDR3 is CATKAAGGNNEQFF. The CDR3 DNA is TGTGCCACCAAAGCGGCGGGGGGGAACAATGAGCAGTTCTTC.

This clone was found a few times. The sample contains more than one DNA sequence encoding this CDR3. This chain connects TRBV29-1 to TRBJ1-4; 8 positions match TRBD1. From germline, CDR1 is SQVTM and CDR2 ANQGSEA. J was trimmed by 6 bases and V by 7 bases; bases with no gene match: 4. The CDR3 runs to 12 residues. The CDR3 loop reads CSAMDRDEKLFF. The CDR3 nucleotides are TGCAGCGCTATGGACAGGGATGAAAAACTGTTTTTT.

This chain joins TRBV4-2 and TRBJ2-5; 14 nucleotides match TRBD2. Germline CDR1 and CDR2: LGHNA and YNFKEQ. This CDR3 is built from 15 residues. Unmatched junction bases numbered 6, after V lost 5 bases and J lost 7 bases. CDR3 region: CASSEGLAGGGTQYF. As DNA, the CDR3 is TGTGCCAGCAGCGAAGGACTAGCGGGGGGAGGGACCCAGTACTTC.

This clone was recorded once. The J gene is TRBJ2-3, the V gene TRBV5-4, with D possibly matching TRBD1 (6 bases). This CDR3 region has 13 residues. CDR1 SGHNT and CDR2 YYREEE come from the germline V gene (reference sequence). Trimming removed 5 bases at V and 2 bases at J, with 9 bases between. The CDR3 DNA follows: TGTGCCAGCAGGAGACAGGCCACAGATACGCAGTATTTT. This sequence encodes CASRRQATDTQYF. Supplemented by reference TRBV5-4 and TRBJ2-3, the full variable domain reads ETGVTQSPTHLIKTRGQQVTLRCSSQSGHNTVSWYQQALGQGPQFIFQYYREEENGRGNFPPRFSGLQFPNYSSELNVNALELDDSALYLCASRRQATDTQYFGPGTRLTVL.

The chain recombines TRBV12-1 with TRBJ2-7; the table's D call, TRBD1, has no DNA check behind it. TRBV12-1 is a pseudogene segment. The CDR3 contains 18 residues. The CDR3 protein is CASSLDLELLGQGYEQYF. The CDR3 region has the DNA TGTGCCAGCAGTCTTGATTTGGAGTTGTTGGGACAGGGCTACGAGCAGTACTTC.

The CDR3 protein is CASSLIREYGYTF. CDR3 DNA: TGTGCCAGCAGTTTGATAAGAGAGTATGGCTACACCTTC. The genes are TRBV12-3 or TRBV12-4 and TRBJ1-2, with D unresolved. The ends were cut back, 3 bases at V and 5 bases at J, with 10 bases in the middle. The CDR3 is 13 residues long.

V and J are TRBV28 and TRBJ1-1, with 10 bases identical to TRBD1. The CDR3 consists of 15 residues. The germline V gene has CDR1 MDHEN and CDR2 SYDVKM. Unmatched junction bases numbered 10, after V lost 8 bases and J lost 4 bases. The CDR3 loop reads CASHTGGTGATEAFF. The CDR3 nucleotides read TGTGCCAGCCATACCGGAGGGACAGGGGCCACTGAAGCTTTCTTT.

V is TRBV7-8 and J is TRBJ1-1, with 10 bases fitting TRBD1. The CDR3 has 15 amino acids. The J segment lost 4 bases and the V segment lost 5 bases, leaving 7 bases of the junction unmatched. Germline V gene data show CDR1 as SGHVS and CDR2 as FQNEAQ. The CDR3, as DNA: TGTGCCAGCAGCCTTTCCGGGACAGGGGTCACTGAAGCTTTCTTT. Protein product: CASSLSGTGVTEAFF.

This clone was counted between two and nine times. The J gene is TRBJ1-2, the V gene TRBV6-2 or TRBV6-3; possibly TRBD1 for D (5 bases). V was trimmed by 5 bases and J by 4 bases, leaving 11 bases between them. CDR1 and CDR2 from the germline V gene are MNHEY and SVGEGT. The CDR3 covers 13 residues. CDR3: CASSTKGIYGYTF. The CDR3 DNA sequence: TGTGCCAGCAGTACCAAGGGGATCTATGGCTACACCTTC.

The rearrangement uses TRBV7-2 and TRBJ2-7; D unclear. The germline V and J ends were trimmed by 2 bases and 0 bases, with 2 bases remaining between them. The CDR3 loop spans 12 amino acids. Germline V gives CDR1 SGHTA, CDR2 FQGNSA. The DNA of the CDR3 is TGTGCCAGCAGCTTATACTCCTACGAGCAGTACTTC. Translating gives CASSLYSYEQYF.

The DNA for the CDR3 is TGTGCCAGTAGTATCTCGGGGACAGCCTATGGCTACACCTTC. This codes for CASSISGTAYGYTF. The chain combines TRBV19 with TRBJ1-2, with TRBD1 matching 7 bases. This CDR3 has 14 amino acids. The junction had 5 bases not matched to a gene; V was cut back by 3 bases and J by 4 bases. Germline CDR1 and CDR2: LNHDA and SQIVND (reference sequence). Together with reference TRBV19 and TRBJ1-2, the CDR3 gives the full variable domain: DGGITQSPKYLFRKEGQNVTLSCEQNLNHDAMYWYRQDPGQGLRLIYYSQIVNDFQKGDIAEGYSVSREKKESFPLTVTSAQKNPTAFYLCASSISGTAYGYTFGSGTRLTVV.

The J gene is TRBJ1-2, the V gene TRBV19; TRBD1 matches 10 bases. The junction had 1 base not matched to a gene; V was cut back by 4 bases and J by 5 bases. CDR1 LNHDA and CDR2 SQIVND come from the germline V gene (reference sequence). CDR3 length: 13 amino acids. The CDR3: CASSTGQGYGYTF. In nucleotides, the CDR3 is TGTGCCAGTAGTACGGGACAGGGGTATGGCTACACCTTC.

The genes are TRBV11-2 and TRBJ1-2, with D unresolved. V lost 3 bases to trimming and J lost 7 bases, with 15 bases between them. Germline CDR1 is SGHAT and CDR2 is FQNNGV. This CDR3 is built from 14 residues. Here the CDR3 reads CASSLTSGASGYTF. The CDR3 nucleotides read TGTGCCAGCAGCTTGACCTCGGGAGCGTCTGGCTACACCTTC.

Here the CDR3 reads CASSLYGQGSNQPQHF. The CDR3 DNA reads as TGTGCCAGCAGCCTATACGGACAGGGGAGCAATCAGCCCCAGCATTTT. The V and J genes are TRBV7-2 and TRBJ1-5, with 9 positions matching TRBD1. The J segment lost 1 base and the V segment lost 5 bases, leaving 6 bases of the junction unmatched. There are 16 residues in the CDR3. Germline assignment: CDR1 SGHTA and CDR2 FQGNSA.

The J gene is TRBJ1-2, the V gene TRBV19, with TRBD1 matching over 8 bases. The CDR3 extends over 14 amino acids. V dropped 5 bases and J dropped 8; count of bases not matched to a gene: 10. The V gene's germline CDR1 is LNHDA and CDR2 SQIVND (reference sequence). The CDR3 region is CASSDRGLGRGYTF. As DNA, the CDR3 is TGTGCCAGTAGTGACAGGGGTTTGGGGAGAGGCTACACCTTC.

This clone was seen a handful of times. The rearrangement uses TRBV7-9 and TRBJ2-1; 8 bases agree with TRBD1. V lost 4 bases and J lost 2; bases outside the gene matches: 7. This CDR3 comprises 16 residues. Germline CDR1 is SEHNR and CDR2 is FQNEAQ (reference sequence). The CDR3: CASSSLARGPYNEQFF. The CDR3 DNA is TGTGCCAGCAGCTCCTTGGCCAGGGGGCCCTACAATGAGCAGTTCTTC. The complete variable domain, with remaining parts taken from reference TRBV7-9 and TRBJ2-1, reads DTGVSQNPRHKITKRGQNVTFRCDPISEHNRLYWYRQTLGQGPEFLTYFQNEAQLEKSRLLSDRFSAERPKGSFSTLEIQRTEQGDSAMYLCASSSLARGPYNEQFFGPGTRLTVL.